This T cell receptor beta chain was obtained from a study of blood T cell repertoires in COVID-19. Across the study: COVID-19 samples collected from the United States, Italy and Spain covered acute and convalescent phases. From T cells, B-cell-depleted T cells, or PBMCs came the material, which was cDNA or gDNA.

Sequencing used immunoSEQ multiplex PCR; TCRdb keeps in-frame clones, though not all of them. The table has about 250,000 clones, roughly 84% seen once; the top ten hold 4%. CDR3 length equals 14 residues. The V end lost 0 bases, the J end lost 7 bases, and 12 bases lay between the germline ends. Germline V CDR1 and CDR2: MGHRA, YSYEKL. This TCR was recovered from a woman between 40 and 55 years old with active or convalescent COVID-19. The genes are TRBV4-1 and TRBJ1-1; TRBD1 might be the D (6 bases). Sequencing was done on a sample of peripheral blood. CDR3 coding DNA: TGCGCCAGCAGCCAAGAAAGGGGGAGGGATGAAGCTTTCTTT. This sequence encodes CASSQERGRDEAFF.